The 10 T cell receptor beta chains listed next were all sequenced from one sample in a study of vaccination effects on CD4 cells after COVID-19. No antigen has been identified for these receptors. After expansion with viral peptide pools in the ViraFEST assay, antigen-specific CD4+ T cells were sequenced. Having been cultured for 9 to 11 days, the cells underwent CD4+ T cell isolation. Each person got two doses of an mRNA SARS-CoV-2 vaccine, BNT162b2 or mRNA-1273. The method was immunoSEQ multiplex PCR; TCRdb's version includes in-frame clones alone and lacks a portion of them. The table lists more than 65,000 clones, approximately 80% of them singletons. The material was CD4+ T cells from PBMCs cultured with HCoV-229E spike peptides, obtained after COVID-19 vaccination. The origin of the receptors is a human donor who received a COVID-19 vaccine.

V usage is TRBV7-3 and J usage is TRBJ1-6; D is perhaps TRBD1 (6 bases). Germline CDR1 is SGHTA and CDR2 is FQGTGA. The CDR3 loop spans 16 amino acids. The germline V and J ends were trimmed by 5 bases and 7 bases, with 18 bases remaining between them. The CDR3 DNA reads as TGTGCCAGCAGCCGCGGAGGGGGGAAATTGAATTCACCCCTCCACTTT. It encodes CASSRGGGKLNSPLHF.

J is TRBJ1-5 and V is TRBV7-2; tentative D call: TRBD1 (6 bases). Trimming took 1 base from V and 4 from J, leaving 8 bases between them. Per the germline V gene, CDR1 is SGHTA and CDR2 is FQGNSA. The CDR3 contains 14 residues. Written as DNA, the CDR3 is TGTGCCAGCAGCTTAGGACAGGTTAATCAGCCCCAGCATTTT. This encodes CASSLGQVNQPQHF. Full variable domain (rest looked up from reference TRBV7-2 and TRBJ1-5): GAGVSQSPSNKVTEKGKDVELRCDPISGHTALYWYRQSLGQGLEFLIYFQGNSAPDKSGLPSDRFSAERTGGSVSTLTIQRTQQEDSAVYLCASSLGQVNQPQHFGDGTRLSIL.

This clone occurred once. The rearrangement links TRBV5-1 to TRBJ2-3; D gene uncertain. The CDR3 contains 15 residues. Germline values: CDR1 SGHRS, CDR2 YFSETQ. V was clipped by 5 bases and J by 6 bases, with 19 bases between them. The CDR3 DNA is TGCGCCAGCAGACAAGGACCGTCCCTCGGGGATACGCAGTATTTT. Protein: CASRQGPSLGDTQYF.

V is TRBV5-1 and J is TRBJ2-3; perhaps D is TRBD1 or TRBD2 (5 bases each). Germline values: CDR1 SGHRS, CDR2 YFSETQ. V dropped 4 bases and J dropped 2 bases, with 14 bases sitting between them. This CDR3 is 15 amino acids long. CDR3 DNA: TGCGCCAGCAGCCGAAGGGACCCTTACACAGATACGCAGTATTTT. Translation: CASSRRDPYTDTQYF.

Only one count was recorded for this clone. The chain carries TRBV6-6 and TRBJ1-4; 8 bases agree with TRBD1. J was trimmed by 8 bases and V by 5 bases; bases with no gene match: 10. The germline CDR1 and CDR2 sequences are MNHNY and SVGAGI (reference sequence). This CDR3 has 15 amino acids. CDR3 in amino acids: CASSDRGPYGEKLFF. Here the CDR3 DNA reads TGTGCCAGCAGTGACAGGGGCCCGTATGGGGAAAAACTGTTTTTT.

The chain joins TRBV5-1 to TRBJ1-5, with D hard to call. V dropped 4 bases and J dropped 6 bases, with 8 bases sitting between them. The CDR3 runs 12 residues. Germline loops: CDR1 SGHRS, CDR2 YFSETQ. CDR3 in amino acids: CASSLDGQPQHF. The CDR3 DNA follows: TGCGCCAGCAGCCTTGACGGTCAGCCCCAGCATTTT.

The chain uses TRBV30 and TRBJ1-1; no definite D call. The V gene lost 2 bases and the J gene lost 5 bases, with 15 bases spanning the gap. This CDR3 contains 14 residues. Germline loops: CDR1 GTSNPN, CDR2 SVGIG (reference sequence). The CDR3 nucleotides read TGTGCCTGGAGTCGTACGTATCGAGAAACTGAAGCTTTCTTT. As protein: CAWSRTYRETEAFF.

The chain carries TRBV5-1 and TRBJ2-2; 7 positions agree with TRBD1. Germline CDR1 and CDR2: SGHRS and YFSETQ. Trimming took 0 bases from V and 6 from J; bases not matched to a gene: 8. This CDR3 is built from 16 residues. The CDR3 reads CASSLEGGPRAGELFF. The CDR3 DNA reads TGCGCCAGCAGCTTGGAAGGGGGCCCTCGCGCCGGGGAGCTGTTTTTT.

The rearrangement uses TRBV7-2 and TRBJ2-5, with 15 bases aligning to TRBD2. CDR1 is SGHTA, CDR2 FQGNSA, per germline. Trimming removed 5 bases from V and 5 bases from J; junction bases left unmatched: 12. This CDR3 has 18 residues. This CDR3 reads CASSPPRTSGGAAETQYF. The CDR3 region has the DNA TGTGCCAGCAGCCCACCCCGGACTAGCGGGGGGGCCGCGGAGACCCAGTACTTC. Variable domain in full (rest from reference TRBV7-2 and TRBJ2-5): GAGVSQSPSNKVTEKGKDVELRCDPISGHTALYWYRQSLGQGLEFLIYFQGNSAPDKSGLPSDRFSAERTGGSVSTLTIQRTQQEDSAVYLCASSPPRTSGGAAETQYFGPGTRLLVL.

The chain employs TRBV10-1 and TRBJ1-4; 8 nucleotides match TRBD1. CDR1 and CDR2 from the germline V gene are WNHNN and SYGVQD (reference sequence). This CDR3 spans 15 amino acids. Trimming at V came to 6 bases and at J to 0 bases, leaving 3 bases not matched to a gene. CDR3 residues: CASSAGQATNEKLFF. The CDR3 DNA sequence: TGCGCCAGCAGCGCGGGACAGGCAACTAATGAAAAACTGTTTTTT.